The next 12 T cell receptor beta chains were all read from a single sample in a study of Graves' ophthalmopathy and Graves' hyperthyroidism. Amplification of TCR beta CDR3 regions used RNA transcripts. The workflow started with a first-round RT-PCR run with HTBI primers and then moved on to a second-round multiplex PCR. TCRdb re-analysed the multiplex PCR reads in MiXCR, keeping a single row per CDR3 protein. The sample has about 370,000 distinct CDR3 sequences; 15% to 20% are singletons. The sample was peripheral blood. These receptors were collected from a woman between 18 and 30 years old with Graves' ophthalmopathy.

In this sample, this clonotype turned up many times. V is TRBV6-2 or TRBV6-3 and J is TRBJ2-2; D unclear. Germline CDR1 MNHEY, CDR2 SVGEGT. Between the trimmed V and J ends, which lost 0 bases and 1 base, there was a span of 6 bases. The CDR3 has 15 amino acids. The CDR3 DNA reads TGTGCCAGCAGTTACTCGAGGCGGAACACCGGGGAGCTGTTTTTT. This encodes CASSYSRRNTGELFF.

In its sample, this clonotype was seen many times. The chain carries TRBV19 and TRBJ2-5; TRBD2 is a possible D gene (6 bases). The germline gives CDR1 LNHDA, CDR2 SQIVND (reference sequence). Trimming pared 5 bases from V and 1 base from J, leaving 11 bases between. The CDR3 length is 14 residues. The CDR3 spells CASSARGFQETQYF. For the CDR3, the DNA is TGTGCCAGTAGTGCTCGGGGGTTCCAAGAGACCCAGTACTTC.

This clonotype was observed many times. The gene calls are TRBV29-1 and TRBJ1-1, with a possible D match to TRBD1 (5 bases). With 6 bases removed from V and 5 bases from J, the gap between germline ends came to 19 bases. This CDR3 has 14 residues. Per the germline V gene, CDR1 is SQVTM and CDR2 is ANQGSEA. CDR3 in DNA: TGCAGCGTCTCCATGAGGGGAAGTAAAACTGAAGCTTTCTTT. Protein sequence: CSVSMRGSKTEAFF. The whole variable domain, remainder taken from reference TRBV29-1 and TRBJ1-1, is SAVISQKPSRDICQRGTSLTIQCQVDSQVTMMFWYRQQPGQSLTLIATANQGSEATYESGFVIDKFPISRPNLTFSTLTVSNMSPEDSSIYLCSVSMRGSKTEAFFGQGTRLTVV.

The sample holds many counts of this clonotype. The chain is built from TRBV5-1 and TRBJ1-6, with 7 bases lining up with TRBD1. CDR3 length equals 14 residues. Germline-derived CDR1 and CDR2 are SGHRS and YFSETQ. The junction had 0 bases not matched to a gene; V was cut back by 0 bases and J by 6 bases. DNA of the CDR3: TGCGCCAGCAGCTTGGGGGACAGTAATTCACCCCTCCACTTT. Translation gives CASSLGDSNSPLHF.

This clonotype was detected many times. The CDR3 spells CASSFGQGLTYEQYF. The CDR3 region has the DNA TGTGCCAGCAGTTTCGGACAGGGACTAACCTACGAGCAGTACTTC. This sequence joins TRBV28 and TRBJ2-7, with a weak D call TRBD1 (8 bases). CDR3 length: 15 residues. V was cut by 3 bases and J by 2 bases, with 14 bases left in between. In germline, CDR1 is MDHEN, CDR2 SYDVKM. The full variable domain, with the rest looked up from reference TRBV28 and TRBJ2-7, is DVKVTQSSRYLVKRTGEKVFLECVQDMDHENMFWYRQDPGLGLRLIYFSYDVKMKEKGDIPEGYSVSREKKERFSLILESASTNQTSMYLCASSFGQGLTYEQYFGPGTRLTVT.

This clonotype occurred many times. This chain uses TRBV7-2 with TRBJ2-7, with D perhaps TRBD2 (5 bases). The CDR3 is made up of 12 amino acids. In germline, CDR1 is SGHTA, CDR2 FQGNSA. V was clipped by 2 bases and J by 5 bases, with 7 bases between them. The CDR3 loop is CASSLSGHEQYF. The CDR3 region has the DNA TGTGCCAGCAGCTTAAGCGGCCACGAGCAGTACTTC.

This clonotype was detected many times. V and J are TRBV2 and TRBJ1-5; D unresolved. The CDR3 runs 13 residues. Germline CDR1 reads SNHLY; CDR2 reads FYNNEI. Trimming shortened V by 7 bases and J by 2 bases, and 9 bases separated the two germline ends. CDR3 protein: CASKGRGNQPQHF. The DNA for the CDR3 is TGTGCCAGCAAGGGCCGCGGCAATCAGCCCCAGCATTTT.

This chain links TRBV28 with TRBJ2-7, with TRBD1 matching 7 bases. Germline lookup yields CDR1 MDHEN and CDR2 SYDVKM. The CDR3 extends over 12 amino acids. V trimming: 10 bases; J trimming: 0 bases; junction bases outside the gene matches: 3. The CDR3, as DNA: TGTGCCACTGACAGGGACTCCTACGAGCAGTACTTC. Its translation: CATDRDSYEQYF.

In this sample, this clonotype turned up many times. V gene TRBV2 combines with J gene TRBJ2-7, with 9 bases aligning to TRBD1. The CDR3 consists of 11 residues. After removal of 7 bases from V and 7 bases from J, the junction contained 2 bases not matched to a gene. The V gene's germline CDR1 is SNHLY and CDR2 FYNNEI. The CDR3 DNA sequence: TGTGCCAGCAAAGGGACAGGGGAGCAGTACTTC. Translation: CASKGTGEQYF. Looking up the rest from reference TRBV2 and TRBJ2-7 gives the full variable domain: EPEVTQTPSHQVTQMGQEVILRCVPISNHLYFYWYRQILGQKVEFLVSFYNNEISEKSEIFDDQFSVERPDGSNFTLKIRSTKLEDSAMYFCASKGTGEQYFGPGTRLTVT.

This clonotype was detected many times. The chain joins TRBV4-1 to TRBJ2-7, with a possible D match to TRBD1 (6 bases). This CDR3 spans 14 amino acids. CDR1 MGHRA and CDR2 YSYEKL come from the germline V gene. Trimming pared 3 bases from V and 4 bases from J, leaving 13 bases between. The CDR3 sequence is CASSQCQGCYEQYF. The CDR3 bases are TGCGCCAGCAGCCAGTGCCAGGGGTGTTACGAGCAGTACTTC.

In this sample, this clonotype turned up many times. An end of the junction does not agree with germline; a read error may underlie this. The chain carries TRBV6-1 and TRBJ1-1; 10 bases match TRBD1. Germline loops: CDR1 MNHNS, CDR2 SASEGT. This CDR3 has 16 amino acids. The CDR3 is CASSGGGTGANTEAFF. For the CDR3, the DNA is TGTGCCAGTAGTGGAGGAGGGACAGGGGCCAACACTGAAGCTTTCTTT.

This clonotype was counted a few times. The chain links TRBV6-2 or TRBV6-3 to TRBJ2-5; the D is unclear. Per the germline V gene, CDR1 is MNHEY and CDR2 is SVGEGT. V gave up 8 bases and J gave up 2 bases, with 18 bases separating them. CDR3 length: 15 residues. The DNA for the CDR3 is TGTGCCAGCGCCCATTCCGGATTGGGGCAAGAGACCCAGTACTTC. Its protein is CASAHSGLGQETQYF.